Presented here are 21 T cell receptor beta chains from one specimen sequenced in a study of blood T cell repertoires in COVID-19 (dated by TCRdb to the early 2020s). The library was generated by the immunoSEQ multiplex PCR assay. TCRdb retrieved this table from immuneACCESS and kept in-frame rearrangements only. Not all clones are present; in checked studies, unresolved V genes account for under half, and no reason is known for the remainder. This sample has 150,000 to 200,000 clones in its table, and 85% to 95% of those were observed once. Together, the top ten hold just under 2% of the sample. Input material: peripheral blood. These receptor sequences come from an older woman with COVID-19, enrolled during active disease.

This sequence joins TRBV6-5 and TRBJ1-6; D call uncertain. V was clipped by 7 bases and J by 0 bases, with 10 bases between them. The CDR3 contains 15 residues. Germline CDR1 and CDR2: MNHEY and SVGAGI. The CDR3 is CASTFSRSYNSPLHF. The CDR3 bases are TGTGCCAGCACCTTCTCCCGCTCCTATAATTCACCCCTCCACTTT.

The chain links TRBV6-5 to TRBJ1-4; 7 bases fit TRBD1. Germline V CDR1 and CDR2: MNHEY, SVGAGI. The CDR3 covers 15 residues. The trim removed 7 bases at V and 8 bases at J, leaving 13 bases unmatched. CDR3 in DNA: TGTGCCAGCAACGGAGGAAGGGGGCCGAGGGAAAAACTGTTTTTT. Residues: CASNGGRGPREKLFF.

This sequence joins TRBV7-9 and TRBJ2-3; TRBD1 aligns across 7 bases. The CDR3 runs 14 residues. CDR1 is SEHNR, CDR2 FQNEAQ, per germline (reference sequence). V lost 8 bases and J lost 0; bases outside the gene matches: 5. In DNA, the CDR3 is TGTGCCAGCGCGTGGACAGGAAGCACAGATACGCAGTATTTT. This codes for CASAWTGSTDTQYF.

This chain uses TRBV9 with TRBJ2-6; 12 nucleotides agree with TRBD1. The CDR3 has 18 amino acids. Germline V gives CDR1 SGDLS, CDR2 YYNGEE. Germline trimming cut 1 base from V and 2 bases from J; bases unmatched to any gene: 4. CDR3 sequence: CASSVRDRGPPGANVLTF. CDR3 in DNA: TGTGCCAGCAGCGTACGGGACAGGGGGCCCCCTGGGGCCAACGTCCTGACTTTC.

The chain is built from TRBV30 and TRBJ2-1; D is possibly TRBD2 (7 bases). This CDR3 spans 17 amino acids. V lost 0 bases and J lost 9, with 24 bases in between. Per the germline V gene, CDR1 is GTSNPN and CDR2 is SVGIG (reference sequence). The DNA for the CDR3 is TGTGCCTGGAGTGTACGGGGACTCGGGGGGCGCGAGAGTGAGCAGTTCTTC. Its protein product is CAWSVRGLGGRESEQFF.

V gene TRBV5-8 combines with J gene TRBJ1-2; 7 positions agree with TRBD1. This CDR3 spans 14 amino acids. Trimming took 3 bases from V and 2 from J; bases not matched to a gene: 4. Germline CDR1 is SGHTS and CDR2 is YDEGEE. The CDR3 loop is CASSSDRVNYGYTF. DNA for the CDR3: TGTGCCAGCAGCTCAGACAGGGTGAACTATGGCTACACCTTC.

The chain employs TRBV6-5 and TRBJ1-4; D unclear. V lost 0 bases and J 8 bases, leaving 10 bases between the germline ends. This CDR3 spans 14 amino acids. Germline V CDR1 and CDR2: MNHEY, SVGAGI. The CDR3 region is CASSYSDPGEKLFF. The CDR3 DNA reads TGTGCCAGCAGTTACTCGGACCCGGGAGAAAAACTGTTTTTT.

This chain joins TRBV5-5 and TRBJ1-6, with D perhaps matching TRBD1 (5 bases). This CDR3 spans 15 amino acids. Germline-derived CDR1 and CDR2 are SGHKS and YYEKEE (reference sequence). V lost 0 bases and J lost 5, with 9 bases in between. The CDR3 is CASSLGGLDNSPLHF. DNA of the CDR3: TGTGCCAGCAGCTTGGGGGGCTTAGATAATTCACCCCTCCACTTT.

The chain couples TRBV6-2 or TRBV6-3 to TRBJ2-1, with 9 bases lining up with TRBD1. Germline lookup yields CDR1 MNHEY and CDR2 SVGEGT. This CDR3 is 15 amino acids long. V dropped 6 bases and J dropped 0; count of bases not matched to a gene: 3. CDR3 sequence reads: CASRYRGLSYNEQFF. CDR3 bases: TGTGCCAGCAGATACAGGGGGCTCTCCTACAATGAGCAGTTCTTC.

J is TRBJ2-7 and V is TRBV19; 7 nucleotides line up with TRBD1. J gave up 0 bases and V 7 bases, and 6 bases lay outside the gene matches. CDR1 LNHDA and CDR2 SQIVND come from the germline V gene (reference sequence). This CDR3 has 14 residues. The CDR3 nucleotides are TGTGCCAGTAATCCAGGGGGTAGCTCCTACGAGCAGTACTTC. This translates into CASNPGGSSYEQYF.

This CDR3 reads CATKQGGSFF. As DNA, the CDR3 is TGTGCCACCAAACAGGGGGGCTCTTTCTTT. The chain couples TRBV2 to TRBJ1-1; TRBD1 agrees at 8 bases. J lost 12 bases, V lost 10 bases, and 7 bases had no gene match. Germline CDR1 SNHLY, CDR2 FYNNEI. The CDR3 sequence is 10 residues long.

The DNA for the CDR3 is TGTGCCAGCAGTCTGGCGGAGGGATATAGCAATCAGCCCCAGCATTTT. As protein: CASSLAEGYSNQPQHF. This sequence joins TRBV7-9 and TRBJ1-5, with D unresolved. Trimming left V 6 bases short and J 0 bases short, with 15 bases between. Germline V gene lookup returns CDR1 SEHNR and CDR2 FQNEAQ (reference sequence). This CDR3 is 16 amino acids long.

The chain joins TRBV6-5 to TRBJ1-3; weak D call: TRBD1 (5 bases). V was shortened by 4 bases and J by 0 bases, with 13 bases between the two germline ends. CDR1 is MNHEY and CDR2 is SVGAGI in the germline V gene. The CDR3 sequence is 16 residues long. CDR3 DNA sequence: TGTGCCAGCAGTTTATACAGGTCTTCCTCTGGAAACACCATATATTTT. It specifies CASSLYRSSSGNTIYF.

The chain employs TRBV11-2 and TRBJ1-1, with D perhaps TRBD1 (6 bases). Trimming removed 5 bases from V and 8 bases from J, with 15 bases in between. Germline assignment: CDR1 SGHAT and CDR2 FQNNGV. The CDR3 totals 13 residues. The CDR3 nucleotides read TGTGCCAGCAGCCCAGACCGGGACATCGAAGCTTTCTTT. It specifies CASSPDRDIEAFF.

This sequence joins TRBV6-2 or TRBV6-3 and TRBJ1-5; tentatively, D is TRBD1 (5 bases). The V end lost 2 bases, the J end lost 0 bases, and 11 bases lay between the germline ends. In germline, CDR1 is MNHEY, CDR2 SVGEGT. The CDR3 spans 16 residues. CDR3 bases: TGTGCCAGCAGTTACCCCTGGAGGGGTAGCAATCAGCCCCAGCATTTT. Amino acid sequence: CASSYPWRGSNQPQHF.

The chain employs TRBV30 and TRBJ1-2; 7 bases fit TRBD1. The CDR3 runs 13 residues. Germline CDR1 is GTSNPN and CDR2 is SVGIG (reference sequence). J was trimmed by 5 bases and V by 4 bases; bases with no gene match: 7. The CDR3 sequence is CAWNRDSGYGYTF. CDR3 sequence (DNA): TGTGCCTGGAACCGGGACAGCGGGTATGGCTACACCTTC.

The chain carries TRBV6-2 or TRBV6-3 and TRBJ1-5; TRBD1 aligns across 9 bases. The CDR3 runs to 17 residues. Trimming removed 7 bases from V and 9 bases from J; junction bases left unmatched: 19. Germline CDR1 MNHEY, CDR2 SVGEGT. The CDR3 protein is CASNPGQGLRGVRPQHF. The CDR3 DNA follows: TGTGCCAGCAACCCCGGACAGGGGCTTCGAGGCGTTCGGCCCCAGCATTTT.

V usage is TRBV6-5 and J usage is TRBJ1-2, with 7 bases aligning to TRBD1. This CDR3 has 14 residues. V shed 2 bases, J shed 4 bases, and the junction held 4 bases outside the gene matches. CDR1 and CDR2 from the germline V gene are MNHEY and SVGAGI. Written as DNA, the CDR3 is TGTGCCAGCAGTTACAGGGACAGATCCTATGGCTACACCTTC. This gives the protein CASSYRDRSYGYTF.

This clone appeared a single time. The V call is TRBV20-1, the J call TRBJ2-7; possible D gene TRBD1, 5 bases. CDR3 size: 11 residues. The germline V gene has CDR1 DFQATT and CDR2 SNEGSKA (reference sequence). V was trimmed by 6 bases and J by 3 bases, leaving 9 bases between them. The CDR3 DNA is TGCAGTGCAATTCAGGGCTACGAGCAGTACTTC. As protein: CSAIQGYEQYF.

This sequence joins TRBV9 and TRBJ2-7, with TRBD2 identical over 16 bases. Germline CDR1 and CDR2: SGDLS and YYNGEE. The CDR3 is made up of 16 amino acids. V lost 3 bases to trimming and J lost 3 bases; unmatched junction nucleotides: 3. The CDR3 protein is CASSAGLAGGLYEQYF. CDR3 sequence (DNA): TGTGCCAGCAGCGCGGGACTAGCGGGGGGGCTCTACGAGCAGTACTTC.

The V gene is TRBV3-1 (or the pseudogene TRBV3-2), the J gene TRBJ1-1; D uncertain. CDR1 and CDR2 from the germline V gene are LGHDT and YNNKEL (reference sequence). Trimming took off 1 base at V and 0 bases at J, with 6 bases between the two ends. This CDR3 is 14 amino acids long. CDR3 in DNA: TGTGCCAGCAGCCAAGGAGGAGTGAACACTGAAGCTTTCTTT. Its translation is CASSQGGVNTEAFF.